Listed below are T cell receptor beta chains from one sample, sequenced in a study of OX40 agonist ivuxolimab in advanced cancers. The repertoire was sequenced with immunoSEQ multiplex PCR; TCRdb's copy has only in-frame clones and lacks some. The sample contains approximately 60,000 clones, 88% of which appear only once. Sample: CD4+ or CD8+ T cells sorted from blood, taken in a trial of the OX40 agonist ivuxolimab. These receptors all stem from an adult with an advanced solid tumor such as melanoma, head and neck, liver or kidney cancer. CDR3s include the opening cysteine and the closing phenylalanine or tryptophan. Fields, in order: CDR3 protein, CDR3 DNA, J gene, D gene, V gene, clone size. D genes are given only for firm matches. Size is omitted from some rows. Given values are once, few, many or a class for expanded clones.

CDR3 protein: CASSFLTDNYGYTF; CDR3 DNA: TGTGCCAGCAGTTTTCTTACAGATAACTATGGCTACACCTTC; J gene: TRBJ1-2; D gene: -; V gene: TRBV6-5; clone size: -
CDR3 protein: CASSLTTDTGELFF; CDR3 DNA: TGTGCCAGCAGCTTAACAACAGACACCGGGGAGCTGTTTTTT; J gene: TRBJ2-2; D gene: -; V gene: TRBV7-3; clone size: -
CDR3 protein: CASAGTVYEQYF; CDR3 DNA: TGTGCCAGCGCCGGGACAGTCTACGAGCAGTACTTC; J gene: TRBJ2-7; D gene: TRBD1; V gene: TRBV5-8; clone size: few
CDR3 protein: CASRLAALTDTQYF; CDR3 DNA: TGTGCCAGCAGACTAGCGGCCCTCACAGATACGCAGTATTTT; J gene: TRBJ2-3; D gene: TRBD2; V gene: TRBV6-1; clone size: -
CDR3 protein: CASSLVRSSGANVLTF; CDR3 DNA: TGTGCCAGCAGTTTGGTCAGGTCCTCTGGGGCCAACGTCCTGACTTTC; J gene: TRBJ2-6; D gene: -; V gene: TRBV27; clone size: -
CDR3 protein: CASSLFSSGASNTGELFF; CDR3 DNA: TGTGCCAGCAGCTTATTTTCTAGCGGGGCCTCGAACACCGGGGAGCTGTTTTTT; J gene: TRBJ2-2; D gene: TRBD2; V gene: TRBV7-3; clone size: -
CDR3 protein: CASSLRDNEQFF; CDR3 DNA: TGTGCCAGCAGTCTCCGGGACAATGAGCAGTTCTTC; J gene: TRBJ2-1; D gene: -; V gene: TRBV7-9; clone size: -
CDR3 protein: CASSPGQVNTEAFF; CDR3 DNA: TGTGCCAGCAGCCCGGGACAAGTGAACACTGAAGCTTTCTTT; J gene: TRBJ1-1; D gene: -; V gene: TRBV4-2; clone size: -
CDR3 protein: CASSTNPGQGGDYSNQPQHF; CDR3 DNA: TGTGCCAGCAGCACCAATCCGGGACAGGGGGGCGACTATAGCAATCAGCCCCAGCATTTT; J gene: TRBJ1-5; D gene: TRBD1; V gene: TRBV7-8; clone size: -
CDR3 protein: CASQGNEKLFF; CDR3 DNA: TGTGCCAGCCAGGGTAATGAAAAACTGTTTTTT; J gene: TRBJ1-4; D gene: -; V gene: TRBV28; clone size: -
CDR3 protein: CAISKGLAGGQETQYF; CDR3 DNA: TGTGCCATCAGTAAAGGACTAGCGGGTGGGCAAGAGACCCAGTACTTC; J gene: TRBJ2-5; D gene: TRBD2; V gene: TRBV10-3; clone size: once
CDR3 protein: CASSQGQGGYEQYF; CDR3 DNA: TGTGCCAGTAGCCAAGGACAGGGGGGTTACGAGCAGTACTTC; J gene: TRBJ2-7; D gene: TRBD1; V gene: TRBV19; clone size: -
CDR3 protein: CASRRTGADGYTF; CDR3 DNA: TGTGCCAGCAGACGCACAGGGGCGGATGGCTACACCTTC; J gene: TRBJ1-2; D gene: TRBD1; V gene: TRBV28; clone size: few
CDR3 protein: CASSIGLRRGQETQYF; CDR3 DNA: TGTGCCAGTAGTATTGGTCTTCGCAGGGGGCAAGAGACCCAGTACTTC; J gene: TRBJ2-5; D gene: TRBD1; V gene: TRBV19; clone size: few
CDR3 protein: CASSTGPGLSSAQYF; CDR3 DNA: TGTGCCAGCAGCACGGGCCCGGGCTTATCATCGGCCCAGTACTTC; J gene: TRBJ2-5; D gene: -; V gene: TRBV28; clone size: -
CDR3 protein: CASSSAGTSGRNEQYF; CDR3 DNA: TGTGCCAGCAGCTCTGCTGGGACTAGCGGGAGAAATGAGCAGTACTTC; J gene: TRBJ2-7; D gene: TRBD2; V gene: TRBV7-3; clone size: -
CDR3 protein: CSVSTRSSGSIQETQYF; CDR3 DNA: TGCAGCGTTAGCACCCGGTCTAGCGGGTCGATTCAAGAGACCCAGTACTTC; J gene: TRBJ2-5; D gene: TRBD2; V gene: TRBV29-1; clone size: -
CDR3 protein: CASRGQGGTEAFF; CDR3 DNA: TGTGCCAGCAGGGGACAGGGAGGCACTGAAGCTTTCTTT; J gene: TRBJ1-1; D gene: TRBD1; V gene: TRBV6-5; clone size: -
CDR3 protein: CASSEGRGNQPQHF; CDR3 DNA: TGTGCCAGCAGTGAAGGGCGAGGAAATCAGCCCCAGCATTTT; J gene: TRBJ1-5; D gene: -; V gene: TRBV6-1; clone size: -
CDR3 protein: CASSLWQSNTEAFF; CDR3 DNA: TGTGCCAGCTCACTTTGGCAGTCGAACACTGAAGCTTTCTTT; J gene: TRBJ1-1; D gene: -; V gene: TRBV18; clone size: -
CDR3 protein: CASSFRLAGGFTDTQYF; CDR3 DNA: TGTGCCAGCAGCTTCCGACTAGCGGGAGGGTTCACAGATACGCAGTATTTT; J gene: TRBJ2-3; D gene: TRBD2; V gene: TRBV11-2; clone size: -
CDR3 protein: CASSLRGAGAGELFF; CDR3 DNA: TGTGCCAGCAGTTTAAGGGGGGCAGGCGCCGGGGAGCTGTTTTTT; J gene: TRBJ2-2; D gene: -; V gene: TRBV28; clone size: -
CDR3 protein: CASSLFGVSGNTIYF; CDR3 DNA: TGTGCCAGCAGTTTATTCGGGGTGTCTGGAAACACCATATATTTT; J gene: TRBJ1-3; D gene: -; V gene: TRBV27; clone size: once
CDR3 protein: CSVVFARSYNEQFF; CDR3 DNA: TGCAGCGTTGTATTCGCGAGGTCCTACAATGAGCAGTTCTTC; J gene: TRBJ2-1; D gene: -; V gene: TRBV29-1; clone size: once
CDR3 protein: CASSSRGSSTDTQYF; CDR3 DNA: TGTGCCAGCAGCTCAAGGGGATCTAGCACAGATACGCAGTATTTT; J gene: TRBJ2-3; D gene: -; V gene: TRBV7-6; clone size: -
CDR3 protein: CAGSTTEQPQHF; CDR3 DNA: TGTGCCGGCAGCACTACGGAACAGCCCCAGCATTTT; J gene: TRBJ1-5; D gene: -; V gene: TRBV28; clone size: -
CDR3 protein: CASTRWTSWIFKQYF; CDR3 DNA: TGTGCCAGCACCCGATGGACTAGCTGGATTTTTAAGCAGTACTTC; J gene: TRBJ2-7; D gene: TRBD2; V gene: TRBV28; clone size: -
CDR3 protein: CASSPRDRVETQYF; CDR3 DNA: TGTGCCAGTAGTCCCCGGGACAGGGTGGAGACCCAGTACTTC; J gene: TRBJ2-5; D gene: TRBD1; V gene: TRBV19; clone size: -
CDR3 protein: CASRGLDNEQFF; CDR3 DNA: TGTGCCAGCAGGGGACTGGACAATGAGCAGTTCTTC; J gene: TRBJ2-1; D gene: -; V gene: TRBV2; clone size: -
CDR3 protein: CASSQLDTYTGELFF; CDR3 DNA: TGTGCCAGCAGCCAACTAGACACTTACACCGGGGAGCTGTTTTTT; J gene: TRBJ2-2; D gene: -; V gene: TRBV14; clone size: -
CDR3 protein: CASSSLHTIYNEQFF; CDR3 DNA: TGTGCCAGCAGCTCACTTCATACTATATACAATGAGCAGTTCTTC; J gene: TRBJ2-1; D gene: -; V gene: TRBV28; clone size: -
CDR3 protein: CASSPPRGQGALLTAFF; CDR3 DNA: TGTGCCAGCAGTCCACCCAGGGGACAGGGGGCACTTTTAACGGCTTTCTTT; J gene: TRBJ1-1; D gene: TRBD1; V gene: TRBV28; clone size: -
CDR3 protein: CASSSPEGLMNTEAFF; CDR3 DNA: TGTGCCAGCAGTTCACCGGAGGGGCTGATGAACACTGAAGCTTTCTTT; J gene: TRBJ1-1; D gene: -; V gene: TRBV28; clone size: -
CDR3 protein: CASSFSGGYEKLFF; CDR3 DNA: TGTGCCAGCAGCTTTTCAGGGGGCTATGAAAAACTGTTTTTT; J gene: TRBJ1-4; D gene: TRBD1; V gene: TRBV5-6; clone size: -
CDR3 protein: CASSLRAGTHQETQYF; CDR3 DNA: TGTGCCAGCAGCTTGCGGGCCGGGACTCATCAAGAGACCCAGTACTTC; J gene: TRBJ2-5; D gene: -; V gene: TRBV5-5; clone size: -
CDR3 protein: CASSTSGQTDTQYF; CDR3 DNA: TGCGCCAGCAGTACTAGCGGGCAAACAGATACGCAGTATTTT; J gene: TRBJ2-3; D gene: TRBD2; V gene: TRBV5-1; clone size: -
CDR3 protein: CANVRFRGTMNTEAFF; CDR3 DNA: TGTGCCAACGTAAGATTTCGGGGTACCATGAACACTGAAGCTTTCTTT; J gene: TRBJ1-1; D gene: -; V gene: TRBV6-9; clone size: -
CDR3 protein: CASSSGTGSYEQYF; CDR3 DNA: TGTGCCAGCTCATCCGGGACAGGCTCCTACGAGCAGTACTTC; J gene: TRBJ2-7; D gene: TRBD1; V gene: TRBV18; clone size: -
CDR3 protein: CASRFSLGTGSGELFF; CDR3 DNA: TGTGCCAGCAGGTTTAGTCTCGGGACAGGGTCCGGGGAGCTGTTTTTT; J gene: TRBJ2-2; D gene: TRBD1; V gene: TRBV11-2; clone size: -
CDR3 protein: CASSLIENNEQFF; CDR3 DNA: TGCGCCAGCAGCTTGATAGAGAACAATGAGCAGTTCTTC; J gene: TRBJ2-1; D gene: -; V gene: TRBV5-1; clone size: -